These 16 T cell receptor beta chains share one sample of origin, sequenced in a study of blood T cell repertoires in COVID-19. Clones were sequenced by immunoSEQ multiplex PCR, and TCRdb holds only the in-frame ones, with some missing. The sample includes 250,000 to 350,000 clones, about 88% seen only once; the top ten take about 11%. The sample consisted of peripheral blood. These TCRs come from a woman under 40 with COVID-19, enrolled during active disease.

The chain has TRBV2 and TRBJ2-7; 9 bases are shared with TRBD2. This CDR3 is built from 13 residues. V trimming: 9 bases; J trimming: 5 bases; junction bases outside the gene matches: 8. Germline V lookup: CDR1 SNHLY, CDR2 FYNNEI. The CDR3 protein is CASETSGQNEQYF. The CDR3 nucleotides are TGTGCCAGTGAAACTAGCGGGCAAAACGAGCAGTACTTC.

The chain carries TRBV7-9 and TRBJ2-7; 10 positions agree with TRBD2. J gave up 5 bases and V 1 base, and 8 bases lay outside the gene matches. Germline V CDR1 and CDR2: SEHNR, FQNEAQ (reference sequence). The length of the CDR3 is 16 residues. For the CDR3, the DNA is TGTGCCAGCAGCTTAGTAAGGGCTAGCGGGAGCCACGAGCAGTACTTC. This translates into CASSLVRASGSHEQYF.

The rearrangement joins TRBV10-1 to TRBJ1-3, with 9 bases fitting TRBD1. The CDR3 contains 13 residues. The germline CDR1 and CDR2 sequences are WNHNN and SYGVQD (reference sequence). The ends lost 9 bases at V and 4 bases at J; junction bases unmatched: 4. CDR3: CARRTGAGNTIYF. Here the CDR3 DNA reads TGCGCCAGACGGACAGGGGCCGGAAACACCATATATTTT.

As DNA, the CDR3 is TGTGCCAGCAGCCGGCGGTTAACACTCTACGAGCAGTACTTC. Its translation is CASSRRLTLYEQYF. The chain uses TRBV7-2 and TRBJ2-7; D gene unclear. V lost 5 bases, J lost 3 bases, and 14 bases lay in between. The CDR3 has 14 residues. Germline CDR1 and CDR2: SGHTA and FQGNSA.

The chain joins TRBV24-1 to TRBJ1-2; D unclear. The CDR3 spans 16 residues. CDR1 and CDR2 from the germline V gene are KGHDR and SFDVKD. Between the trimmed V and J ends, which lost 2 bases and 8 bases, there was a span of 20 bases. The CDR3 DNA reads as TGTGCCACCAGTGATTCCCTACGGCGGGATGGGAGCGGCTACACCTTC. Protein sequence: CATSDSLRRDGSGYTF.

The CDR3 DNA reads as TGTGCCAGCAGCCAGGCACAAACAGATACGCAGTATTTT. As protein: CASSQAQTDTQYF. The chain couples TRBV6-6 to TRBJ2-3, with D uncertain. Trimming removed 6 bases at V and 3 bases at J, with 10 bases between. Germline V lookup: CDR1 MNHNY, CDR2 SVGAGI (reference sequence). The CDR3 contains 13 residues.

The gene calls are TRBV24-1 and TRBJ2-2; 8 bases are a match to TRBD1. Per the germline V gene, CDR1 is KGHDR and CDR2 is SFDVKD. This CDR3 is built from 16 residues. J lost 5 bases, V lost 0 bases, and 4 bases had no gene match. The CDR3 protein is CATSDLRRTGTGELFF. CDR3 nucleotides: TGTGCCACCAGTGATTTGCGAAGGACAGGGACCGGGGAGCTGTTTTTT.

The rearrangement uses TRBV6-5 and TRBJ1-5, with 10 positions matching TRBD1. CDR1 and CDR2 (germline): MNHEY, SVGAGI. Trimming took 9 bases from V and 6 from J; bases not matched to a gene: 5. The CDR3 sequence is 13 residues long. The CDR3 sequence is CASTGTGVQPQHF. The CDR3 DNA reads as TGTGCCAGTACCGGGACAGGGGTTCAGCCCCAGCATTTT.

V gene TRBV29-1 combines with J gene TRBJ2-7, with D possibly TRBD1 on 6 matching bases. Deletions cut 2 bases from V and 4 bases from J, with 12 bases between. The CDR3 is 13 residues long. Germline CDR1 is SQVTM and CDR2 is ANQGSEA. The CDR3 sequence: CSVELGGRYEQYF. The CDR3 region has the DNA TGCAGCGTTGAATTAGGGGGTAGGTACGAGCAGTACTTC.

The gene calls are TRBV5-1 and TRBJ2-7; the match to TRBD1 covers 9 bases. This CDR3 is built from 16 residues. In germline, CDR1 is SGHRS, CDR2 YFSETQ. With 1 base clipped from V and 6 bases from J, the junction kept 11 bases outside the gene matches. The CDR3 spells CASSLNARDRALEQYF. Written as DNA, the CDR3 is TGCGCCAGCAGCTTGAATGCCCGGGACAGGGCCCTCGAGCAGTACTTC.

This clone was counted a single time. V and J are TRBV6-5 and TRBJ1-1, with D unclear. Trimming left V 4 bases short and J 8 bases short, with 8 bases between. This CDR3 spans 11 amino acids. Germline assignment: CDR1 MNHEY and CDR2 SVGAGI. The CDR3 protein is CASSFDKEAFF. The CDR3 DNA reads as TGTGCCAGCAGTTTTGACAAAGAAGCTTTCTTT.

The chain has TRBV6-2 or TRBV6-3 and TRBJ2-1; D is possibly TRBD2 (5 bases). The V gene's germline CDR1 is MNHEY and CDR2 SVGEGT. The CDR3 is 14 amino acids. Trimming left V 0 bases short and J 5 bases short, with 8 bases between. The CDR3 loop is CASSYSIGDNEQFF. CDR3 in DNA: TGTGCCAGCAGTTACTCGATCGGGGACAATGAGCAGTTCTTC.

The chain couples TRBV28 to TRBJ2-4, with 10 bases lining up with TRBD1. With V trimmed by 4 bases and J by 8 bases, 11 bases remained unmatched. The CDR3 totals 16 residues. The V gene's germline CDR1 is MDHEN and CDR2 SYDVKM. CDR3 sequence reads: CASSYLDRGSVDIQYF. The CDR3 DNA sequence: TGTGCCAGCAGTTACCTGGACAGGGGGTCTGTGGACATTCAGTACTTC.

This clone was recorded once. The chain couples TRBV12-5 to TRBJ2-1, with 9 bases lining up with TRBD1. CDR3 length: 15 amino acids. Germline lookup yields CDR1 LGHNT and CDR2 FRNRAP. V was clipped by 4 bases and J by 8 bases; unmatched bases: 9. The CDR3 coding sequence is TGTGCTAGTGGTTCGGGACAAACAGGGGGCGATGAGCAGTTCTTC. Protein: CASGSGQTGGDEQFF.

The rearrangement uses TRBV4-1 and TRBJ1-6; D may be TRBD1 (5 bases). V shed 1 base and J shed 8 bases, with 15 bases lying between them. Germline V gene sequence: CDR1 MGHRA, CDR2 YSYEKL. CDR3 length equals 16 residues. Written as DNA, the CDR3 is TGCGCCAGCAGCCAAGGGGAGGGGACTCGGGATTCACCCCTCCACTTT. Residues: CASSQGEGTRDSPLHF.

V and J are TRBV7-9 and TRBJ2-1; 13 nucleotides match TRBD2. J gave up 4 bases and V 4 bases, and 1 base lay outside the gene matches. The germline gives CDR1 SEHNR, CDR2 FQNEAQ (reference sequence). CDR3 size: 15 residues. CDR3: CASSWGLAGYNEQFF. For the CDR3, the DNA is TGTGCCAGCAGCTGGGGACTAGCGGGGTACAATGAGCAGTTCTTC. Using reference TRBV7-9 and TRBJ2-1 for the parts outside the CDR3, the full variable domain is DTGVSQNPRHKITKRGQNVTFRCDPISEHNRLYWYRQTLGQGPEFLTYFQNEAQLEKSRLLSDRFSAERPKGSFSTLEIQRTEQGDSAMYLCASSWGLAGYNEQFFGPGTRLTVL.